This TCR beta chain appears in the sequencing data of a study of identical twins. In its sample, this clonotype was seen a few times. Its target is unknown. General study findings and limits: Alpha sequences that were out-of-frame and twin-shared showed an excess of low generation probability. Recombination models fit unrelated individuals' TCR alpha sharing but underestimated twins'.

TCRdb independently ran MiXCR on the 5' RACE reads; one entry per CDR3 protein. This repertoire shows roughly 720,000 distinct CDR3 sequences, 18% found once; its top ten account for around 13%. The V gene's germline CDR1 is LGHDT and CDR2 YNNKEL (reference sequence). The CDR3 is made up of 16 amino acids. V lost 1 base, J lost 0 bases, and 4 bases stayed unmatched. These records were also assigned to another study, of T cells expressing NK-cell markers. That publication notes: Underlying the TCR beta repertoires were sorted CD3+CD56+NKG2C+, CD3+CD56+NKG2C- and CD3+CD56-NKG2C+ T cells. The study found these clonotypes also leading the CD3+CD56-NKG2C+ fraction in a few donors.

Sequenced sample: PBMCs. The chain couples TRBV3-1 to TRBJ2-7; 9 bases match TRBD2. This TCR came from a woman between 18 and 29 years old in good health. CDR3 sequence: CASSQGGTSFSYEQYF. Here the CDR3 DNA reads TGTGCCAGCAGCCAAGGCGGGACTAGCTTCTCCTACGAGCAGTACTTC.